The next 14 T cell receptor beta chains were all read from a single sample in a study of CD8 T cells in ankylosing spondylitis. Study-wide results and limits: Ankylosing spondylitis blood appeared to carry a characteristic TCR beta motif of roughly 8 highly homologous variants.

What these receptors recognize is not known. TCRdb processed the 5' RACE reads anew with MiXCR; each CDR3 protein has one entry. The table shows about 90,000 distinct CDR3 sequences, with roughly 9% occurring only once. Sequencing was carried out using blood, either unsorted or a sorted T cell fraction (not recorded which). Receptors originate from a male donor with ankylosing spondylitis.

This clonotype was counted many times. This rearrangement joins TRBV2 to TRBJ1-5; 7 nucleotides agree with TRBD1. The V gene's germline CDR1 is SNHLY and CDR2 FYNNEI. Trimming removed 6 bases from V and 5 bases from J; junction bases left unmatched: 10. This CDR3 comprises 15 residues. The CDR3 sequence: CASRSRTGADQPQHF. The CDR3 DNA sequence: TGTGCCAGCAGATCCAGGACAGGCGCCGATCAGCCCCAGCATTTT.

The genes are TRBV10-3 and TRBJ1-2, with TRBD1 matching over 7 bases. CDR1 is ENHRY, CDR2 SYGVKD, per germline. This CDR3 spans 12 amino acids. The V segment lost 6 bases and the J segment 6 bases; nucleotides outside the gene matches: 4. The CDR3 DNA reads as TGTGCCATCAGCCTTGACAGGGATGGCTACACCTTC. Translated: CAISLDRDGYTF.

The chain has TRBV4-2 and TRBJ2-7; TRBD2 aligns across 14 bases. In germline, CDR1 is LGHNA, CDR2 YNFKEQ. After removal of 4 bases from V and 6 bases from J, the junction contained 5 bases not matched to a gene. This CDR3 contains 15 residues. CDR3 amino acids: CASSPTSGRAGEQYF. The CDR3 nucleotides are TGTGCCAGCAGCCCGACTAGCGGGAGGGCCGGCGAGCAGTACTTC.

This clonotype was found a few times. This rearrangement joins TRBV7-2 to TRBJ1-1; 8 nucleotides agree with TRBD1. The CDR3 is made up of 15 amino acids. Germline-derived CDR1 and CDR2 are SGHTA and FQGNSA. V lost 6 bases, J lost 4 bases, and 10 bases stayed unmatched. For the CDR3, the DNA is TGTGCCAGCAGTCTCGGACAGGGTAGGCCCACTGAAGCTTTCTTT. Translating it yields CASSLGQGRPTEAFF.

This clonotype was detected a few times. This chain joins TRBV3-1 and TRBJ2-5; 7 nucleotides match TRBD2. Trimming at V came to 0 bases and at J to 5 bases, leaving 6 bases not matched to a gene. Germline V CDR1 and CDR2: LGHDT, YNNKEL (reference sequence). The CDR3 extends over 15 amino acids. CDR3 DNA: TGTGCCAGCAGCCAAGATGGGGGAGGGCGCGAGACCCAGTACTTC. It is translated as CASSQDGGGRETQYF.

This clonotype has at least ten counts. The chain uses TRBV20-1 and TRBJ2-3; 7 bases line up with TRBD2. Germline CDR1 DFQATT, CDR2 SNEGSKA (reference sequence). CDR3 length: 14 residues. The CDR3 nucleotides read TGCAGCTCCTCACGGGAGGATGGCACAGATACGCAGTATTTT. This encodes CSSSREDGTDTQYF.

The chain couples TRBV7-2 to TRBJ2-1, with 9 bases lining up with TRBD2. The CDR3 loop spans 14 amino acids. The J segment lost 7 bases and the V segment lost 6 bases, leaving 7 bases of the junction unmatched. Germline-derived CDR1 and CDR2 are SGHTA and FQGNSA. CDR3 DNA: TGTGCCAGCAGTTCGACCCTAGCGGGGAATGAGCAGTTCTTC. The encoded protein is CASSSTLAGNEQFF.

J is TRBJ2-1 and V is TRBV2; D uncertain. The CDR3 is made up of 12 amino acids. Between the trimmed V and J ends, which lost 3 bases and 8 bases, there was a span of 8 bases. Germline CDR1 and CDR2: SNHLY and FYNNEI. This CDR3 reads CASSEESDEQFF. For the CDR3, the DNA is TGTGCCAGCAGTGAGGAAAGCGATGAGCAGTTCTTC.

This clonotype was recorded a few times. This rearrangement joins TRBV11-2 to TRBJ2-3; 7 bases match TRBD2. Germline V gives CDR1 SGHAT, CDR2 FQNNGV. The CDR3 contains 15 residues. Trimming removed 1 base from V and 6 bases from J; junction bases left unmatched: 7. The CDR3 sequence is CASSLVGGGADTQYF. The CDR3 nucleotides are TGTGCCAGCAGCTTAGTTGGGGGGGGTGCCGATACGCAGTATTTT.

At least ten counts were recorded for this clonotype. It is unclear where the CDR3 begins or ends on the DNA, so no DNA is shown, and the CDR3 is as TCRdb lists it. The V and J genes are TRBV18 and TRBJ2-2; the D call of TRBD1 is as the table states it, not checked on the DNA. Germline-derived CDR1 and CDR2 are KGHSH and LQKENI. The CDR3 sequence runs 15 residues, both termini included. CDR3 amino acids: CASSPRGNTGELFFF.

In this sample, this clonotype turned up many times. The rearrangement links TRBV7-9 to TRBJ2-1; possibly TRBD2 for D (5 bases). V was cut by 4 bases and J by 1 base, with 14 bases left in between. CDR1 SEHNR and CDR2 FQNEAQ come from the germline V gene (reference sequence). CDR3 length equals 16 residues. CDR3: CASSSPEGVSYNEQFF. The DNA of the CDR3 is TGTGCCAGCAGCTCCCCCGAGGGAGTTTCCTACAATGAGCAGTTCTTC.

This clonotype was picked up a small number of times. The chain joins TRBV4-1 to TRBJ1-5; no clear D gene. The germline CDR1 and CDR2 sequences are MGHRA and YSYEKL. The CDR3 is 16 residues long. V lost 0 bases and J lost 0, with 9 bases in between. The CDR3 protein is CASSQENSLSNQPQHF. In DNA form, the CDR3 reads TGCGCCAGCAGCCAAGAAAACAGCCTTAGCAATCAGCCCCAGCATTTT.

There are a few counts of this clonotype. This chain links TRBV14 with TRBJ1-1; D may be TRBD1 (6 bases). CDR3 length equals 17 residues. With 2 bases removed from V and 0 bases from J, the gap between germline ends came to 16 bases. Per the germline V gene, CDR1 is SGHDN and CDR2 is FVKESK. The CDR3 coding sequence is TGTGCCAGCAGCCAAAGGGGGGGGGCCTACATGAACACTGAAGCTTTCTTT. It codes for CASSQRGGAYMNTEAFF.

The rearrangement links TRBV7-8 to TRBJ2-3, with 8 bases fitting TRBD2. CDR1 is SGHVS, CDR2 FQNEAQ, per germline. V shed 5 bases, J shed 5 bases, and the junction held 15 bases outside the gene matches. The CDR3 runs to 17 residues. The CDR3 loop is CASSRELLAGLEDTQYF. The CDR3 nucleotides are TGTGCCAGCAGCAGAGAGCTGCTAGCGGGCCTGGAAGATACGCAGTATTTT.